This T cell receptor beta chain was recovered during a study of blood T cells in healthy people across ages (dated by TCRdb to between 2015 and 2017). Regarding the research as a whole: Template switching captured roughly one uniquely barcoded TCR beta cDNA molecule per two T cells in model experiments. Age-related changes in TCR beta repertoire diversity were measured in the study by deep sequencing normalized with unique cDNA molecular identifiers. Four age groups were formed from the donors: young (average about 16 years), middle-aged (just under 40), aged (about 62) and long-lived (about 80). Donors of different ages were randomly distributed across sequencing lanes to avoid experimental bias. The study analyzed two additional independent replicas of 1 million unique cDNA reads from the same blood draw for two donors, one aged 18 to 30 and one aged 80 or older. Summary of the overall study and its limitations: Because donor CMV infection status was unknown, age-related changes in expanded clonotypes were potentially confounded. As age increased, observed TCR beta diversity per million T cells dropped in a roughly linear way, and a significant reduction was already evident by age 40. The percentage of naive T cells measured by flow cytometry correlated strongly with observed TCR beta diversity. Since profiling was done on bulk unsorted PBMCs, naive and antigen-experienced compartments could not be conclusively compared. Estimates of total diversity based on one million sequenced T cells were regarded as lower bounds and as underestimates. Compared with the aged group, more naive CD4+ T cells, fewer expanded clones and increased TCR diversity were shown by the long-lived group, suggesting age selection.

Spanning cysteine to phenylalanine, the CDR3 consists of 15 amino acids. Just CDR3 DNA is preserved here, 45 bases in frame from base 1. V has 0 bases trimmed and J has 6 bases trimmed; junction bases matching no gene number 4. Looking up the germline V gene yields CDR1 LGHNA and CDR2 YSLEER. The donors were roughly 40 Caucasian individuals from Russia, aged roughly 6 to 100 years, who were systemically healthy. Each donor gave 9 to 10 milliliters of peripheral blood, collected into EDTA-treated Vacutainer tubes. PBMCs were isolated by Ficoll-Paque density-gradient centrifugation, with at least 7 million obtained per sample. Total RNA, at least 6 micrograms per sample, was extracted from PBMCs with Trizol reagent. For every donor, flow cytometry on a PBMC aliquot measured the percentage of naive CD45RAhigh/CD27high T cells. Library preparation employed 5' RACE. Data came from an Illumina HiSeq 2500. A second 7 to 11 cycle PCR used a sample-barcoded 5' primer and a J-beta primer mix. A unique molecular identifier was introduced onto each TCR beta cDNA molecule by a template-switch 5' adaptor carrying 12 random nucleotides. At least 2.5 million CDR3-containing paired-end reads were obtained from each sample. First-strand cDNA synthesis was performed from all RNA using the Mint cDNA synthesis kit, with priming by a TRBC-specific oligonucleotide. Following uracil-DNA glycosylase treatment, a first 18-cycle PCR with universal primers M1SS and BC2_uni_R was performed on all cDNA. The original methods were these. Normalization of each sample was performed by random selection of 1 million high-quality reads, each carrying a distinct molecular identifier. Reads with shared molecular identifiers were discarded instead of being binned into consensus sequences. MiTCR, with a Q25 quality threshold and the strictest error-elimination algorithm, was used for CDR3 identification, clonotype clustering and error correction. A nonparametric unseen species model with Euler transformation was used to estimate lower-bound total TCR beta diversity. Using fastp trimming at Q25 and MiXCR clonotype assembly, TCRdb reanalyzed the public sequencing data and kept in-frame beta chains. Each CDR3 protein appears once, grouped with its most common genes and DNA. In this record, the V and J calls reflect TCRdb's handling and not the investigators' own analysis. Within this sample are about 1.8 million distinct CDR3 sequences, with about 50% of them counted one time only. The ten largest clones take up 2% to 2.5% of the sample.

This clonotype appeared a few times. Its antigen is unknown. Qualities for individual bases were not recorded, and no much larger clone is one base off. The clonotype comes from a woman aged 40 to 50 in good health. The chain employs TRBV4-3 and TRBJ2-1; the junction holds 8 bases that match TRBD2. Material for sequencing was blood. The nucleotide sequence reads TGCGCCAGCAGCCAAGATCGACTAGCGCCCAATGAGCAGTTCTTC. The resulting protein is CASSQDRLAPNEQFF.